The TCR beta chain described here comes from a study of blood T cell repertoires in COVID-19 (dated by TCRdb to the early 2020s). Broadly, across the study: Collaborator samples came from the United States, Italy and Spain and covered acute and convalescent phases of COVID-19. The samples were drawn from the first 160 participants of the ongoing ImmuneRACE study and from over a thousand subjects provided by 6 global collaborators. The dataset comprised deeply sampled blood TCRbeta repertoires from subjects exposed to, actively infected with, or recovered from COVID-19. Sample metadata almost always included a de-identified subject ID, COVID-19 status, age in years and sex. Where HLA class I and class II types were available, the types were taken from metadata supplied by the sample provider, not from assay-based typing. The repertoires were released in a freely available public database intended as a resource for research on the immune response to SARS-CoV-2. The prospective study material was composed of cDNA or gDNA derived from T cells, B-cell-depleted T cells, or PBMCs. Results the study describes overall, beyond this receptor: The amount of clinical and demographic metadata varied by source and participant and was provided uncurated.

Note on this clone: No antigen is known for it. Per-base qualities were not stored, and no clone one base away is much larger.

TCRbeta CDR3 regions were amplified from genomic DNA using the immunoSEQ Assay, a bias-controlled multiplex PCR. The original pipeline was this. The number of nucleated cells in each sample was estimated from the amplification of reference gene primers within the assay. Sequence reads were collapsed and filtered to measure the absolute abundance of every unique TCRbeta CDR3 rearrangement. Productive Simpson clonality was computed per sample as the square root of Simpson's diversity index over productive rearrangements. What TCRdb holds here is the immuneACCESS table cut down to in-frame rearrangements. Part of the clones is not present; checked against another copy, under half of the missing clones reflect an unresolved V gene, and the others are unexplained. V, J and clone size derive from that table, while D and trimming were established from the DNA sequence. For this sample there are under 350,000 clones; roughly nine tenths appear just once. Around 1.9% of the sample is taken by the ten largest.

Participants in the prospective study were enrolled through a virtual design, were aged 18 to 89 years, and lived in approximately 25 United States geographic areas. In the prospective study, cohorts were assigned on the basis of participant-reported clinical history obtained from a screening survey and a study questionnaire. Recovered participants in ImmuneRACE Cohort 3 were defined by two consecutive negative NP/OP PCR tests, clearance by a healthcare professional, or resolution of symptoms. In the prospective study, mobile phlebotomists collected whole blood, serum and a nasopharyngeal or oropharyngeal swab from each participant. Additional blood draws and questionnaires over an approximately two-month period could optionally be provided by prospective study participants. Blood samples from the prospective study were shipped frozen or at room temperature prior to DNA extraction. This receptor was obtained from an older woman who had recovered from COVID-19. The specimen was PBMCs or T cells enriched from blood (not recorded which).

Here is the DNA: TGTGCCAGCAGTTGGAGACCGGGACAGGGGGGGTACGAGCAGTACTTC. Translated, it reads CASSWRPGQGGYEQYF. The sequence joins TRBV5-4 to TRBJ2-7; TRBD1 lines up with 11 middle nucleotides. Taken from the germline V gene (reference sequence), the CDR1 and CDR2 loops are SGHNT and YYREEE. The CDR3 numbers 16 residues from cysteine through phenylalanine. Only the CDR3 DNA stays, 48 bases, in frame from base 1. Germline trimming: 5 bases from V, 4 bases from J; junction bases outside gene matches: 11.